The clone carrying this T cell receptor beta chain was observed a few times. The data were obtained in a study of T cells in Graves' hyperthyroidism and ophthalmopathy. RNA transcripts provided the source from which TCR beta CDR3 regions were amplified. The primer set for the first-round RT-PCR of the TCR CDR3 was HTBI. In TCRdb, the multiplex PCR reads were re-called with MiXCR into one record per CDR3 protein. The data hold 410,000 or so distinct CDR3 sequences, with 14% to 15% observed a single time. The sequencing input was blood. The clonotype comes from a man aged 18 to 30 with Graves' ophthalmopathy.

CDR3 loop: CSVGDRNLDGYTF. The CDR3 coding sequence is TGCAGCGTTGGGGACAGGAATCTAGATGGCTACACCTTC. The chain carries TRBV29-1 and TRBJ1-2; 8 nucleotides line up with TRBD1. The CDR3 totals 13 residues. V was pared by 4 bases and J by 6 bases, with 7 bases of the junction left unmatched. Germline CDR1 and CDR2: SQVTM and ANQGSEA. The full variable domain, completed using reference TRBV29-1 and TRBJ1-2, is SAVISQKPSRDICQRGTSLTIQCQVDSQVTMMFWYRQQPGQSLTLIATANQGSEATYESGFVIDKFPISRPNLTFSTLTVSNMSPEDSSIYLCSVGDRNLDGYTFGSGTRLTVV.